This entry lists 2 T cell receptor beta chains sequenced from one sample in a study of blood T cell repertoires in COVID-19. Clones were read by immunoSEQ multiplex PCR, and TCRdb kept only the in-frame ones, dropping some. This table holds roughly 180,000 clones, approximately 88% found once. The sequenced material came from peripheral blood. The source is a middle-aged woman with COVID-19, enrolled during active disease.

Notes on this clone: At one end the junction does not follow the germline gene, possibly because of a read error. The chain uses TRBV6-4 and TRBJ2-7; D not certain. Germline V lookup: CDR1 MRHNA, CDR2 SNTAGT. There are 13 residues in the CDR3. The CDR3 coding sequence is TGTGCCAGCAGTGAGGGCCCATCCTCCGAGCAGTACTTC. Residues: CASSEGPSSEQYF.

The chain recombines TRBV24-1 with TRBJ1-1; D perhaps matches TRBD1 (6 bases). Deletions cut 6 bases from V and 5 bases from J, with 12 bases between. CDR3 size: 13 residues. Per the germline V gene, CDR1 is KGHDR and CDR2 is SFDVKD. DNA of the CDR3: TGTGCCACCAGTACCAAGGGGGAGACTGAAGCTTTCTTT. It translates to CATSTKGETEAFF.